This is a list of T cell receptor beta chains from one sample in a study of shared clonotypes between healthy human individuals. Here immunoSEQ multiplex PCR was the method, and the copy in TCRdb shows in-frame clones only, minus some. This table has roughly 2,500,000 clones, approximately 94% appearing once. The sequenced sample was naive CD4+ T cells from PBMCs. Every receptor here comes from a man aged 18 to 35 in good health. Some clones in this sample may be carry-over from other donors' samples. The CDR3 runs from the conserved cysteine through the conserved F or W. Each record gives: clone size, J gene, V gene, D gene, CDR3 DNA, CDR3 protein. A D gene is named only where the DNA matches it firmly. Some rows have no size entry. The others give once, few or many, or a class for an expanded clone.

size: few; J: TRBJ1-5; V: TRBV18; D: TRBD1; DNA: TGTGCCAGCTCACCCGTGACAGGGAGCAATCAGCCCCAGCATTTT; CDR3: CASSPVTGSNQPQHF
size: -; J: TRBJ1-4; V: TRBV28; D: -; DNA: TGTGCCAGCAGTTTACGGAGGGGGAGGGGAACTAATGAAAAACTGTTTTTT; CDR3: CASSLRRGRGTNEKLFF
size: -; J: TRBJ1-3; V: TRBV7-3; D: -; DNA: TGTGCCAGCAGCTCAAATCCGGGCTACTCTGGAAACACCATATATTTT; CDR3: CASSSNPGYSGNTIYF
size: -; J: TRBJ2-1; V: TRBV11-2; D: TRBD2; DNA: TGTGCCAGCAGCTCAGGAGCGCGGGAGCTGGGATTCTTC; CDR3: CASSSGARELGFF
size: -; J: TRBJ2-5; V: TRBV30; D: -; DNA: TGTGCCTGGAGTGTACAAGGGACGGAGACCCAGTACTTC; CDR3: CAWSVQGTETQYF
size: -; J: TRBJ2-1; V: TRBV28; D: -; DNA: TGTGCCAGCAGTCTCCAATCCTACAATGAGCAGTTCTTC; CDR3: CASSLQSYNEQFF
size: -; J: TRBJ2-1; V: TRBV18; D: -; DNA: TGTGCCAGCTCACCCATGACTAGCTCCTACAATGAGCAGTTCTTC; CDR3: CASSPMTSSYNEQFF
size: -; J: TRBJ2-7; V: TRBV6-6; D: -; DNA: TGTGCCAGCAGTCCCCGGGGATCCTACGAGCAGTACTTC; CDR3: CASSPRGSYEQYF
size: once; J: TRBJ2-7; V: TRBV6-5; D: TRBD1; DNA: TGTGCCAGCAGAGCCCCCCGACAGGGGCGCATCGAGCAGTACTTC; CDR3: CASRAPRQGRIEQYF
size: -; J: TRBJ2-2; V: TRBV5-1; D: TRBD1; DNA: TGCGCCAGCATTCAGACAGGGGGCGCGGACGGGGAGCTGTTTTTT; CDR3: CASIQTGGADGELFF
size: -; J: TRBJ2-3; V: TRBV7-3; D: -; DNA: TGTGCCAGCAGCTCGGGACACCAAGATACGCAGTATTTT; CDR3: CASSSGHQDTQYF
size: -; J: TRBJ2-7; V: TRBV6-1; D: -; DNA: TGTGCCAGCAGTGCCTGGGCAGCCTCCTCCTACGAGCAGTACTTC; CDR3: CASSAWAASSYEQYF
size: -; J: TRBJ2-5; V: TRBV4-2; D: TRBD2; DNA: TGTGCCAGCAGCCAAGAGCCTAGCGGGAGGGCCTGGGAGACCCAGTACTTC; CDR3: CASSQEPSGRAWETQYF
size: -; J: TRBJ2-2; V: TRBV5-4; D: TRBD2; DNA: TGTGCCAGCAGCCCATGGACTAGCGGGACGAACACCGGGGAGCTGTTTTTT; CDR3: CASSPWTSGTNTGELFF
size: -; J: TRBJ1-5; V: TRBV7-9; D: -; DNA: TGTGCCAGCAGTGGTCGTAATCAGCCCCAGCATTTT; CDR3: CASSGRNQPQHF
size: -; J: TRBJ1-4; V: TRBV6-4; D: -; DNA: TGTGCCAGCAGCGGAAGGAGGGCAACTAATGAAAAACTGTTTTTT; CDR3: CASSGRRATNEKLFF
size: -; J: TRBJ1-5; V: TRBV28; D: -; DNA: TGTGCCAGCCGTTTGGGGGCCGACCAGCCCCAGCATTTT; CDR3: CASRLGADQPQHF
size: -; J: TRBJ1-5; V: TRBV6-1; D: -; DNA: TGTGCCAGCAGTGAAGCGTGGGACGTACTCCAGCCCCAGCATTTT; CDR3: CASSEAWDVLQPQHF
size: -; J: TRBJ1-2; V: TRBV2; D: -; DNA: TGTGCCAGCAGTGGGTTCAGCTATGGCTACACCTTC; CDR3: CASSGFSYGYTF
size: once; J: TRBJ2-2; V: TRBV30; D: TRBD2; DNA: TGTGCCTGGACCCTCCGGGGACTAGCCGCCGGGGAGCTGTTTTTT; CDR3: CAWTLRGLAAGELFF
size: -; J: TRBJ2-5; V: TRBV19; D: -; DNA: TGTGCCAGTAGTATTTCTGGCTCACCAACGGAGACCCAGTACTTC; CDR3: CASSISGSPTETQYF
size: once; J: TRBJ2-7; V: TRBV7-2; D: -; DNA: TGTGCCAGCAGCTTAGGCAGTGTACCCTACGAGCAGTACTTC; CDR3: CASSLGSVPYEQYF
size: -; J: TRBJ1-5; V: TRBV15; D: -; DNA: TGTGCCACCAGCAGGGTAATAAGCAATCAGCCCCAGCATTTT; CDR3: CATSRVISNQPQHF
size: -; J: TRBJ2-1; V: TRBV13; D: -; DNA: TGTGCCAGCAGCTTAGGCCTTAGGACCTTAGGCTACAATGAGCAGTTCTTC; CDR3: CASSLGLRTLGYNEQFF
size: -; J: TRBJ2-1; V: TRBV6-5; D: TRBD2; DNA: TGTGCCAGCAGTTACTCCAGGACTAGCGGTATTGAGCAGTTCTTC; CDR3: CASSYSRTSGIEQFF
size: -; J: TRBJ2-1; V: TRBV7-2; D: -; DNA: TGTGCCAGCAGCTTACCGAAGGGGGAGCAGTTCTTC; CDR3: CASSLPKGEQFF
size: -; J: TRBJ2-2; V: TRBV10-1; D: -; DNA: TGCGCCAGCAGTGAGTCAAAGGGGTCCGGGGAGCTGTTTTTT; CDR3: CASSESKGSGELFF
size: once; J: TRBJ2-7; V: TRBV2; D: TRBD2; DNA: TGTGCCAGCAGCCCCACGGCGGGAGCCTCCGAGCAGTACTTC; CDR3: CASSPTAGASEQYF
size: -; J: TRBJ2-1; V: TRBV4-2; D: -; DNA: TGTGCCAGCAGCCAAGATCGGAGGGCCTCTGAGCAGTTCTTC; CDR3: CASSQDRRASEQFF
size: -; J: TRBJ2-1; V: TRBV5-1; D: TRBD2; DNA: TGCGCCAGCAGCGTAGGACTAGCGGGTGGGACTTACAATGAGCAGTTCTTC; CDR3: CASSVGLAGGTYNEQFF
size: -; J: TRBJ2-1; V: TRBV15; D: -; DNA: TGTGCCACCAGCAGAGACTTACAGGACGATGAGCAGTTCTTC; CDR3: CATSRDLQDDEQFF
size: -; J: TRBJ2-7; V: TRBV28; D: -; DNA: TGTGCCAGCATATACGGGGAGGCAGGGGGGAATTCCTACTACGAGCAGTACTTC; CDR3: CASIYGEAGGNSYYEQYF
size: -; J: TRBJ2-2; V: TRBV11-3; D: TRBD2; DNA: TGTGCCAGCAGCTCCGGGGGACTAGCGGGAGCCACAAACACCGGGGAGCTGTTTTTT; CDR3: CASSSGGLAGATNTGELFF
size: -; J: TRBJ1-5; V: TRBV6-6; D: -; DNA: TGTGCCAGCAGTGCCGGTCGGTCTCAGCCCCAGCATTTT; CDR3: CASSAGRSQPQHF
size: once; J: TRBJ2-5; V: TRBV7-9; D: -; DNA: TGTGCCGGGGCGAGGGGCCAAGAGACCCAGTACTTC; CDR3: CAGARGQETQYF
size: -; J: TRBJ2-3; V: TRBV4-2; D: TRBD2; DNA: TGTGCCAGCAGCCAAGAGCCTAGCGGGAGTTACGATACGCAGTATTTT; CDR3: CASSQEPSGSYDTQYF
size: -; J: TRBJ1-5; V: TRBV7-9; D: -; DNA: TGTGCCAGCAGCTTTAATCATCAGCCCCAGCATTTT; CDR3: CASSFNHQPQHF
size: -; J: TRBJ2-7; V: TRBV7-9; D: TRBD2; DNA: TGTGCCAGCAGCCACCTGTACGTCTTGACTAGCGGCGAGCAGTACTTC; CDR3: CASSHLYVLTSGEQYF
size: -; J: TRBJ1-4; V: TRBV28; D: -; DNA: TGTGCCAGCAGTTTTTCAGAAAAACTGTTTTTT; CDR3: CASSFSEKLFF
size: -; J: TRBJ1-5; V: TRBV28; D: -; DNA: TGTGCCAGCAGTTGGGGACGGAACAATCAGCCCCAGCATTTT; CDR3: CASSWGRNNQPQHF
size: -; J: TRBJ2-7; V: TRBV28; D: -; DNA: TGTGCCAGCAGTCTCACGGGACTTTCCCTACGGGGTTTTTCCTCGAAAACTTGGGAGCAGTACTTC; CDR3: CASSLTGLSLRGFSSKTWEQYF
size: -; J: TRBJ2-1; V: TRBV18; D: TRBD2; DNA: TGTGCCAGCTCACGACAACTAGCGGGGGTCTCCTACAATGAGCAGTTCTTC; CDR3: CASSRQLAGVSYNEQFF
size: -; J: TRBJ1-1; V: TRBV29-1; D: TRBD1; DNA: TGCAGCTCTGATGGACAGGGCGGCACTGAAGCTTTCTTT; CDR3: CSSDGQGGTEAFF
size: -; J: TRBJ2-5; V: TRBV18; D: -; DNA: TGTGCCAGCTCTCCTTCACAAGAGACCCAGTACTTC; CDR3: CASSPSQETQYF
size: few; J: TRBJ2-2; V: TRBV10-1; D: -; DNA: TGCGCCGGTGGGAAGAACACCGGGGAGCTGTTTTTT; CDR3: CAGGKNTGELFF
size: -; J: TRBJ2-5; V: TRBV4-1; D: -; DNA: TGCGCCAGCAGCCAAGATCTGGTGTTCGCCCCTTCCGAGACCCAGTACTTC; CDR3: CASSQDLVFAPSETQYF
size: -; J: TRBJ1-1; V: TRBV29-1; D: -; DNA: TGCAGCGTTGAAGTTAACACTGAAGCTTTCTTT; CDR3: CSVEVNTEAFF
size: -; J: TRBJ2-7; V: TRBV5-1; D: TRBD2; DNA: TGCGCCAGCAGCACGGGACTAGCGAGCTCCTACGAGCAGTACTTC; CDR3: CASSTGLASSYEQYF
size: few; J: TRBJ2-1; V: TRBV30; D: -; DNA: TGTGCCTGGAGCCTCTACAATGAGCAGTTCTTC; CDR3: CAWSLYNEQFF
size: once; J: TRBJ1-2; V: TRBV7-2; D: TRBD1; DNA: TGTGCCAGCAGCGCGGGACAGGGCTATGGCTACACCTTC; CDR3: CASSAGQGYGYTF
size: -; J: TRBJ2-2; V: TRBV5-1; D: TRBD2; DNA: TGCGCCAGCAGCTTACTAGCGGGATTGTCCGGGGAGCTGTTTTTT; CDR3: CASSLLAGLSGELFF
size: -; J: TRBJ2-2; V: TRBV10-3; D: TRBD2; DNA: TGTGCCACCTCTCCCCAGCGCGGGGAGGGCCTTACCGGGGAGCTGTTTTTT; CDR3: CATSPQRGEGLTGELFF
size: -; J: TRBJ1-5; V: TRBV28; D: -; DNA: TGTGCCAGCGGGGGACCGGATCAGCCCCAGCATTTT; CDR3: CASGGPDQPQHF
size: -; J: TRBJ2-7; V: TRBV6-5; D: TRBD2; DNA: TGTGCCAGCAGCCTTAGCGGGAACTACGAGCAGTACTTC; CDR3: CASSLSGNYEQYF
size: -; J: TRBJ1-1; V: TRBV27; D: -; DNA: TGTGCCAGCAGTTTAAGGCTCCTGAACACTGAAGCTTTCTTT; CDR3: CASSLRLLNTEAFF
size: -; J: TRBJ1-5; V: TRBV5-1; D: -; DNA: TGCGCCAGCAGTAGGGACCCTAGCAATCAGCCCCAGCATTTT; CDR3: CASSRDPSNQPQHF
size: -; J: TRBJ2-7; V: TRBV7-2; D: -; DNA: TGTGCCAGCAGCTTAGCTGGACGAGGCAGGGTTGGCGAGCAGTACTTC; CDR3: CASSLAGRGRVGEQYF
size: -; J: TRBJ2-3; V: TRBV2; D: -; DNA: TGTGCCAGCAGTGTGGAAACTAGCACAGATACGCAGTATTTT; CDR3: CASSVETSTDTQYF
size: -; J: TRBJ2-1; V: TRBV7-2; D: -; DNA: TGTGCCAGCAGCTTAGTTGGGGGATTAGGCTCCAGGGAGCAGTTCTTC; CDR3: CASSLVGGLGSREQFF